Following are 8 T cell receptor beta chains from one sample sequenced in a study of response to subunit inactivated influenza vaccine. Each CDR3 protein gets one entry after TCRdb re-called the RT-PCR reads with MiXCR. The sample contains more than 400,000 distinct CDR3 sequences, approximately 7.3% of which appear only once. This sample comprised PBMCs from blood, obtained 23 months after vaccination. These receptor sequences come from a man aged 50 to 69 who received an inactivated influenza vaccine.

The rearrangement uses TRBV12-3 or TRBV12-4 and TRBJ1-2, with 7 bases matching TRBD1. V was pared by 5 bases and J by 2 bases, with 5 bases of the junction left unmatched. The CDR3 is 14 amino acids. The CDR3 reads CASSHKTGNYGYTF. CDR3 DNA: TGTGCCAGCAGTCACAAGACAGGGAACTATGGCTACACCTTC.

This clonotype was counted only a few times. The J gene is TRBJ2-7, the V gene TRBV27, with 12 bases aligning to TRBD1. The V gene end was trimmed by 5 bases and the J gene end by 3 bases; junction bases not matched to a gene: 5. The germline gives CDR1 MNHEY, CDR2 SMNVEV (reference sequence). The CDR3 consists of 15 residues. CDR3 loop: CASSPGQGADYEQYF. CDR3 coding DNA: TGTGCCAGCAGTCCGGGACAGGGGGCCGACTACGAGCAGTACTTC.

Written as DNA, the CDR3 is TGTGCCAGCACTGTCCGGGACAGGGGCTACAATGAGCAGTTCTTC. Translation gives CASTVRDRGYNEQFF. The V and J genes are TRBV2 and TRBJ2-1, with 10 bases matching TRBD1. J gave up 3 bases and V 7 bases, and 6 bases lay outside the gene matches. The germline CDR1 and CDR2 sequences are SNHLY and FYNNEI. This CDR3 has 15 residues.

This chain joins TRBV20-1 and TRBJ1-5; 7 bases fit TRBD1. Germline lookup yields CDR1 DFQATT and CDR2 SNEGSKA (reference sequence). The CDR3 extends over 14 amino acids. Trimming removed 5 bases from V and 5 bases from J; junction bases left unmatched: 9. CDR3 region: CSAQEGQSHQPQHF. For the CDR3, the DNA is TGCAGTGCTCAGGAGGGACAGAGCCATCAGCCCCAGCATTTT.

This clonotype was seen at least ten times. The chain employs TRBV5-1 and TRBJ1-1, with D possibly TRBD1 on 5 matching bases. This CDR3 has 14 amino acids. Germline-derived CDR1 and CDR2 are SGHRS and YFSETQ. V was clipped by 0 bases and J by 2 bases, with 8 bases between them. The CDR3 DNA follows: TGCGCCAGCAGCTTGGTCGACAGAAACACTGAAGCTTTCTTT. It encodes CASSLVDRNTEAFF.

This clonotype was counted at least ten times. The chain recombines TRBV4-3 with TRBJ2-3, with D perhaps assigned TRBD1 or TRBD2 (6 bases each). CDR3 length: 16 amino acids. Trimming left V 0 bases short and J 2 bases short, with 12 bases between. Germline lookup yields CDR1 LGHNA and CDR2 YSLEER. The CDR3 DNA reads as TGCGCCAGCAGCCAAGATAGAGGGGGGACCACAGATACGCAGTATTTT. It specifies CASSQDRGGTTDTQYF.

This clonotype was observed many times. The chain recombines TRBV14 with TRBJ2-5, with 8 bases identical to TRBD2. The CDR3 sequence is 16 residues long. Germline trimming cut 0 bases from V and 3 bases from J; bases unmatched to any gene: 6. Germline assignment: CDR1 SGHDN and CDR2 FVKESK. For the CDR3, the DNA is TGTGCCAGCAGCCAAGATTGGTCCGGGAGGGAAGAGACCCAGTACTTC. Its protein product is CASSQDWSGREETQYF.

Concerning this clonotype: One base away lies a much larger clone, so this may be a sequencing read error. V gene TRBV6-1 combines with J gene TRBJ1-2; tentative D call: TRBD1 (5 bases). Germline-derived CDR1 and CDR2 are MNHNS and SASEGT. CDR3 length: 14 residues. V gave up 6 bases and J gave up 3 bases, with 14 bases separating them. This CDR3 is CASRRSGSHYGYTF. In DNA form, the CDR3 reads TGTGCCAGCAGAAGGTCAGGGTCGCACTATGGCTACACCTTC.